Each of the 7 T cell receptor beta chains below was sequenced from the same sample in a study of Graves' ophthalmopathy and Graves' hyperthyroidism. RNA transcripts were the source from which TCR beta CDR3 regions were amplified. Following a first-round RT-PCR that used HTBI primers, a second-round multiplex PCR was carried out. MiXCR, run by TCRdb on the multiplex PCR reads, gives a single entry per CDR3 protein. The sample has 200,000 to 300,000 distinct CDR3 sequences, around 45% seen once; the top ten hold roughly 45%. The source material was peripheral blood. These receptors all come from an adult man with Graves' ophthalmopathy.

There are a few counts of this clonotype. The chain uses TRBV5-8 and TRBJ2-7, with TRBD1 matching over 8 bases. CDR1 and CDR2 (germline): SGHTS, YDEGEE. CDR3 length equals 16 residues. V lost 3 bases, J lost 3 bases, and 11 bases stayed unmatched. In DNA form, the CDR3 reads TGTGCCAGCAGCTGGGGGCCGGGACAGGTCAGCTACGAGCAGTACTTC. As protein: CASSWGPGQVSYEQYF.

The CDR3 DNA reads TGTGCCAGCAGCTTAGGGGCACCAGGGAGCGGGGCCAACGTCCTGACTTTC. This sequence encodes CASSLGAPGSGANVLTF. The V and J genes are TRBV7-6 and TRBJ2-6, with D perhaps TRBD1 or TRBD2 (5 bases each). The ends were cut back, 1 base at V and 4 bases at J, with 14 bases in the middle. Germline V lookup: CDR1 SGHVS, CDR2 FNYEAQ. This CDR3 spans 17 amino acids. Filled out from reference TRBV7-6 and TRBJ2-6, the complete variable domain reads GAGVSQSPRYKVTKRGQDVALRCDPISGHVSLYWYRQALGQGPEFLTYFNYEAQQDKSGLPNDRFSAERPEGSISTLTIQRTEQRDSAMYRCASSLGAPGSGANVLTFGAGSRLTVL.

As DNA, the CDR3 is TGCAGTGGGCCCGGACAGGGTAACTCACCCCTCCACTTT. It yields the protein CSGPGQGNSPLHF. V is TRBV20-1 and J is TRBJ1-6; 8 nucleotides align to TRBD1. From germline, CDR1 is DFQATT and CDR2 SNEGSKA (reference sequence). Germline trimming cut 7 bases from V and 10 bases from J; bases unmatched to any gene: 9. This CDR3 has 13 amino acids.

The V and J genes are TRBV20-1 and TRBJ2-5; D not resolved. The CDR3 sequence is 13 residues long. V was trimmed by 3 bases and J by 1 base, leaving 9 bases between them. Per germline, CDR1 DFQATT and CDR2 SNEGSKA (reference sequence). CDR3 coding DNA: TGCAGTGCTAGTACCGTGGTCCAAGAGACCCAGTACTTC. It specifies CSASTVVQETQYF.

The rearrangement links TRBV7-9 to TRBJ2-3; TRBD1 matches at 7 bases. V lost 3 bases, J lost 6 bases, and 0 bases stayed unmatched. Germline values: CDR1 SEHNR, CDR2 FQNEAQ (reference sequence). The CDR3 loop spans 12 amino acids. CDR3 bases: TGTGCCAGCAGCTTGACAGGGGATACGCAGTATTTT. Translation gives CASSLTGDTQYF.

In its sample, this clonotype was seen many times. The chain combines TRBV15 with TRBJ1-5, with 8 bases aligning to TRBD1. Trimming at V came to 1 base and at J to 6 bases, leaving 5 bases not matched to a gene. The length of the CDR3 is 15 residues. CDR1 LNHNV and CDR2 YYDKDF come from the germline V gene (reference sequence). DNA for the CDR3: TGTGCCACCAGCAGAGGCTCAGGGGGCGGTCAGCCCCAGCATTTT. The encoded protein is CATSRGSGGGQPQHF.

V and J are TRBV12-3 or TRBV12-4 and TRBJ1-5; the D is unclear. The CDR3 length is 12 residues. V was pared by 8 bases and J by 3 bases, with 8 bases between. DNA of the CDR3: TGTGCCAGCTCACCCTACAATCAGCCCCAGCATTTT. Translated: CASSPYNQPQHF.